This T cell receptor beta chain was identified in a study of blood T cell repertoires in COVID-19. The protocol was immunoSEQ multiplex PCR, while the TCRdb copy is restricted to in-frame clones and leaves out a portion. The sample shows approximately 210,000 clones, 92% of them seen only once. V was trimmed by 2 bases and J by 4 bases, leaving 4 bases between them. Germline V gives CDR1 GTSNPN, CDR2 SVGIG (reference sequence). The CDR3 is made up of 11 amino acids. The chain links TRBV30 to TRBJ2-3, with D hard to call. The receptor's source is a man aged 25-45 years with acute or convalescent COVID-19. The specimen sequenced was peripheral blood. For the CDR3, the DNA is TGTGCCTGGAGTATCGCAGATACGCAGTATTTT. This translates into CAWSIADTQYF. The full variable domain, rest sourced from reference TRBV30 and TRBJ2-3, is SQTIHQWPATLVQPVGSPLSLECTVEGTSNPNLYWYRQAAGRGLQLLFYSVGIGQISSEVPQNLSASRPQDRQFILSSKKLLLSDSGFYLCAWSIADTQYFGPGTRLTVL.